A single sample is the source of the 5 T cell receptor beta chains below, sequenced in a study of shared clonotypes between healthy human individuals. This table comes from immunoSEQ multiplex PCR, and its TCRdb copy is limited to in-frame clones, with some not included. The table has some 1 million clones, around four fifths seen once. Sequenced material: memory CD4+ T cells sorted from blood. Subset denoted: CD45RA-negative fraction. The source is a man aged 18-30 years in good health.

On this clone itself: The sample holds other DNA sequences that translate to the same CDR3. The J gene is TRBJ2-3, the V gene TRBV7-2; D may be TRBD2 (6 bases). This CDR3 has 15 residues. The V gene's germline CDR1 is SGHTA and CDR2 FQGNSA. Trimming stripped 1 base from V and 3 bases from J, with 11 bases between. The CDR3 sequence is CASSLEGRLTDTQYF. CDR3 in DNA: TGTGCCAGCAGCTTAGAGGGGAGGCTTACAGATACGCAGTATTTT.

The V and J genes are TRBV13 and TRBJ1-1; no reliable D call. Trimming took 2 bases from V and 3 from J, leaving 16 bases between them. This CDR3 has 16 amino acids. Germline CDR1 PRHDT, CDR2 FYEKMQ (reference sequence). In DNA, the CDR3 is TGTGCCAGCAGCTTATGGGCGGAGAGGGTTGACACTGAAGCTTTCTTT. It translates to CASSLWAERVDTEAFF.

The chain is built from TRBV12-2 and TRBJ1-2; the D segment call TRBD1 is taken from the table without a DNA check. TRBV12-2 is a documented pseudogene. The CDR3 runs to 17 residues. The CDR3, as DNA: TGTGCAAGTCGCTCTTGCCCCTCGGACAGGGATTTATGCGGCTACACCTTC. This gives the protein CASRSCPSDRDLCGYTF.

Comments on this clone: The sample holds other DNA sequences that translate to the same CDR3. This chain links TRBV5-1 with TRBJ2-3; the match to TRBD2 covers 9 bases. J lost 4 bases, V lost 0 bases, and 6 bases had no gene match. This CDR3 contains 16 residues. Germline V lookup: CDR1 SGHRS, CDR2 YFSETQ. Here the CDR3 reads CASSLGTSGPPDTQYF. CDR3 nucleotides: TGCGCCAGCAGCTTGGGTACTAGCGGGCCCCCAGATACGCAGTATTTT.

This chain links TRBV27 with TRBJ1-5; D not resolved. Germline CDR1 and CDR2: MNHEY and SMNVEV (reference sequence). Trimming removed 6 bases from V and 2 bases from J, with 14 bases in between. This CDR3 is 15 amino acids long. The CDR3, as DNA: TGTGCCAGCAGAGTGCTGGCGACGGGCAATCAGCCCCAGCATTTT. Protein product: CASRVLATGNQPQHF.